A single sample gave rise to the 7 T cell receptor beta chains below, sequenced in a study of cytomegalovirus exposure and HLA in healthy donors. Primers included in the PCR were 60 Vbeta and 13 Jbeta primers. The table came from immunoSEQ multiplex PCR; TCRdb's copy has only in-frame clones and leaves some out. The table has some 140,000 clones, over 70% seen once; the top ten hold about 1.5%. Sequenced input: PBMCs. The receptor source for this set is a woman aged 18-29 years in good health and CMV-seronegative.

The rearrangement joins TRBV10-2 to TRBJ2-3; maybe TRBD1 (5 bases). This CDR3 comprises 14 residues. Germline CDR1 is WSHSY and CDR2 is SAAADI. V was pared by 6 bases and J by 2 bases, with 12 bases between. The CDR3 protein is CASRTARDTDTQYF. The CDR3 bases are TGCGCCAGCAGGACAGCCCGCGACACAGATACGCAGTATTTT.

The CDR3 nucleotides are TGTGCCAGCAGTTGGGACAGGGCCCCGAACACTGAAGCTTTCTTT. Translating it yields CASSWDRAPNTEAFF. The chain couples TRBV13 to TRBJ1-1, with 9 bases that match TRBD1. Germline V gene data show CDR1 as PRHDT and CDR2 as FYEKMQ (reference sequence). The CDR3 loop spans 15 amino acids. The V gene end was trimmed by 6 bases and the J gene end by 1 base; junction bases not matched to a gene: 6.

This clone was seen only once. The chain couples TRBV25-1 to TRBJ2-7; tentative D call: TRBD2 (5 bases). Germline assignment: CDR1 MGHDK and CDR2 SYGVNS. Deletions cut 1 base from V and 0 bases from J, with 10 bases between. CDR3 length: 15 residues. The DNA for the CDR3 is TGTGCCAGCAGTGAATCAGCGGAGTTCTCCTACGAGCAGTACTTC. Its protein product is CASSESAEFSYEQYF.

This chain links TRBV6-5 with TRBJ2-7; TRBD1 aligns across 9 bases. Germline CDR1 is MNHEY and CDR2 is SVGAGI. The CDR3 is 14 amino acids. V dropped 7 bases and J dropped 6; count of bases not matched to a gene: 10. The CDR3 is CASISGTGYGEQYF. In nucleotides, the CDR3 is TGTGCCAGCATCTCCGGGACAGGGTATGGCGAGCAGTACTTC.

The J gene is TRBJ1-5, the V gene TRBV6-5, with TRBD1 matching 8 bases. J gave up 2 bases and V 3 bases, and 3 bases lay outside the gene matches. The CDR3 has 15 amino acids. Germline CDR1 is MNHEY and CDR2 is SVGAGI. The CDR3 DNA follows: TGTGCCAGCAGTTATACAGGGGGTGGCAATCAGCCCCAGCATTTT. Encoded protein: CASSYTGGGNQPQHF.

This clone has a handful of counts. This rearrangement joins TRBV7-6 to TRBJ2-1, with TRBD2 identical over 9 bases. J was trimmed by 2 bases and V by 1 base; bases with no gene match: 9. Germline assignment: CDR1 SGHVS and CDR2 FNYEAQ. This CDR3 is 18 amino acids long. In nucleotides, the CDR3 is TGTGCCAGCAGCTTAGAGGGTAGCGGGAGTGCCACCTACAATGAGCAGTTCTTC. Translation gives CASSLEGSGSATYNEQFF.

This sequence joins TRBV5-7 and TRBJ1-5; 7 bases are a match to TRBD1. TRBV5-7 qualifies as an ORF whose function is uncertain. This CDR3 is 18 amino acids long. The ends lost 4 bases at V and 0 bases at J; junction bases unmatched: 13. This chain's CDR3 is CASSNAGQGVYSNQPQHF. The CDR3 bases are TGTGCCAGCAGCAACGCGGGGCAGGGGGTATATAGCAATCAGCCCCAGCATTTT.